These 20 T cell receptor beta chains were all obtained from the same sample, sequenced in a study of cytomegalovirus exposure and HLA in healthy donors. Use of 60 Vbeta and 13 Jbeta primers characterized the PCR. TCRdb keeps only in-frame clones here, not all; method: immunoSEQ multiplex PCR. This sample has 140,000 or so clones, with over 65% found just once. The sample taken for sequencing was PBMCs. Source of these receptors: a woman between 25 and 40 years old in good health and CMV-seronegative.

This rearrangement joins TRBV7-9 to TRBJ2-7; 10 bases align to TRBD1. The junction had 10 bases not matched to a gene; V was cut back by 4 bases and J by 4 bases. CDR3 size: 16 residues. From germline, CDR1 is SEHNR and CDR2 FQNEAQ (reference sequence). The CDR3 sequence: CASSSLSGQGVYEQYV. The CDR3 nucleotides are TGTGCCAGCAGCTCGTTATCCGGACAGGGGGTGTACGAGCAGTACGTC.

V and J are TRBV9 and TRBJ2-5; 8 bases fit TRBD2. The germline CDR1 and CDR2 sequences are SGDLS and YYNGEE. The CDR3 totals 16 residues. With V trimmed by 6 bases and J by 4 bases, 14 bases remained unmatched. Written as DNA, the CDR3 is TGTGCCAGCACCCCTTGGAGCGGGGGCTCGGGAGAGACCCAGTACTTC. It codes for CASTPWSGGSGETQYF. Drawing the rest from reference TRBV9 and TRBJ2-5, the complete variable domain is DSGVTQTPKHLITATGQRVTLRCSPRSGDLSVYWYQQSLDQGLQFLIQYYNGEERAKGNILERFSAQQFPDLHSELNLSSLELGDSALYFCASTPWSGGSGETQYFGPGTRLLVL.

The chain links TRBV28 to TRBJ1-1, with 7 bases matching TRBD1. The V gene's germline CDR1 is MDHEN and CDR2 SYDVKM. V was clipped by 6 bases and J by 2 bases; unmatched bases: 9. CDR3 length equals 15 residues. The CDR3 nucleotides read TGTGCCAGCAGACCCGGGGACAGAACTAACACTGAAGCTTTCTTT. This translates into CASRPGDRTNTEAFF.

V is TRBV28 and J is TRBJ1-1, with D maybe TRBD1 (6 bases). CDR1 is MDHEN and CDR2 is SYDVKM in the germline V gene. This CDR3 has 14 residues. Trimming removed 10 bases from V and 3 bases from J, with 18 bases in between. In DNA form, the CDR3 reads TGTGCCACCTTAAGTCCAGGGACATACACTGAAGCTTTCTTT. This sequence encodes CATLSPGTYTEAFF. Complete variable domain (other parts from reference TRBV28 and TRBJ1-1): DVKVTQSSRYLVKRTGEKVFLECVQDMDHENMFWYRQDPGLGLRLIYFSYDVKMKEKGDIPEGYSVSREKKERFSLILESASTNQTSMYLCATLSPGTYTEAFFGQGTRLTVV.

V and J are TRBV2 and TRBJ2-7; 8 bases fit TRBD1. The CDR3 extends over 16 amino acids. J lost 5 bases, V lost 7 bases, and 16 bases had no gene match. Germline CDR1 is SNHLY and CDR2 is FYNNEI. The CDR3 region is CASKGLETGDFDEQYF. The DNA of the CDR3 is TGTGCCAGCAAAGGTCTAGAGACAGGGGATTTCGACGAGCAGTACTTC.

This rearrangement joins TRBV5-1 to TRBJ1-6; TRBD1 aligns across 8 bases. This CDR3 spans 15 amino acids. Germline CDR1 reads SGHRS; CDR2 reads YFSETQ. V shed 0 bases, J shed 9 bases, and the junction held 5 bases outside the gene matches. The CDR3 spells CASSLDGQGASPLHF. CDR3 bases: TGCGCCAGCAGCTTGGACGGACAGGGAGCTTCACCCCTCCACTTT. The full variable domain, its missing parts supplied by reference TRBV5-1 and TRBJ1-6, is KAGVTQTPRYLIKTRGQQVTLSCSPISGHRSVSWYQQTPGQGLQFLFEYFSETQRNKGNFPGRFSGRQFSNSRSEMNVSTLELGDSALYLCASSLDGQGASPLHFGNGTRLTVT.

This clone was detected a few times. This chain connects TRBV19 to TRBJ2-7; TRBD2 agrees at 9 bases. The CDR3 has 16 residues. The V gene end was trimmed by 3 bases and the J gene end by 3 bases; junction bases not matched to a gene: 9. From germline, CDR1 is LNHDA and CDR2 SQIVND (reference sequence). CDR3 nucleotides: TGTGCCAGTAGTATCCTTTCTAGCGGGACTAGCTACGAGCAGTACTTC. Translation: CASSILSSGTSYEQYF.

The gene calls are TRBV29-1 and TRBJ2-1, with 7 bases lining up with TRBD2. The V gene end was trimmed by 2 bases and the J gene end by 5 bases; junction bases not matched to a gene: 6. Germline V CDR1 and CDR2: SQVTM, ANQGSEA. The CDR3 runs to 14 residues. The CDR3 DNA sequence: TGCAGCGTTGAACGGGGGAGGGCGAACAATGAGCAGTTCTTC. It yields the protein CSVERGRANNEQFF.

This clone was counted a few times. CDR3 sequence: CAIEGGFQETQYF. CDR3 sequence (DNA): TGTGCCATCGAGGGGGGGTTCCAAGAGACCCAGTACTTC. The chain has TRBV6-1 and TRBJ2-5, with D perhaps matching TRBD2 (7 bases). V was cut by 10 bases and J by 1 base, with 13 bases left in between. Germline CDR1 and CDR2: MNHNS and SASEGT. The CDR3 sequence is 13 residues long.

V usage is TRBV28 and J usage is TRBJ1-1, with D possibly TRBD1 on 6 matching bases. V lost 6 bases, J lost 10 bases, and 15 bases lay in between. The CDR3 has 12 amino acids. Germline lookup yields CDR1 MDHEN and CDR2 SYDVKM. The CDR3 here is CASRHGGAGAFF. CDR3 DNA: TGTGCCAGCAGGCACGGGGGGGCTGGAGCTTTCTTT.

This clone has a handful of counts. A read error is possible here, since a much larger clone lies one base away. The genes are TRBV7-9 and TRBJ2-2; D is perhaps TRBD1 (6 bases). The CDR3 is made up of 14 amino acids. Germline values: CDR1 SEHNR, CDR2 FQNEAQ (reference sequence). The DNA for the CDR3 is TGTTCCAGCAGTACAGGGATTGGCACCGGGGAGCTGTTTTTT. Encoded protein: CSSSTGIGTGELFF. The entire variable domain, with the rest obtained from reference TRBV7-9 and TRBJ2-2, is as follows: DTGVSQNPRHKITKRGQNVTFRCDPISEHNRLYWYRQTLGQGPEFLTYFQNEAQLEKSRLLSDRFSAERPKGSFSTLEIQRTEQGDSAMYLCSSSTGIGTGELFFGEGSRLTVL.

The chain carries TRBV27 and TRBJ2-7; TRBD1 matches at 8 bases. The trim removed 11 bases at V and 6 bases at J, leaving 24 bases unmatched. This CDR3 has 17 amino acids. Germline assignment: CDR1 MNHEY and CDR2 SMNVEV (reference sequence). CDR3 loop: CASQGGQGRVGAAEQYF. The CDR3 DNA reads TGTGCCTCACAAGGAGGACAGGGTAGGGTAGGCGCTGCCGAGCAGTACTTC.

There are a few counts of this clone. The chain uses TRBV30 and TRBJ2-1, with TRBD2 matching over 8 bases. V was pared by 7 bases and J by 7 bases, with 12 bases of the junction left unmatched. Looked up from germline, CDR1 is GTSNPN and CDR2 is SVGIG (reference sequence). This CDR3 has 14 amino acids. CDR3 nucleotide sequence: TGTGCCTCCCACCCGAGCGGGAGTATAAATGAGCAGTTCTTC. It encodes CASHPSGSINEQFF.

CDR3 in amino acids: CASNTGTGGEKLFF. The CDR3 DNA reads TGTGCCAGCAATACCGGGACAGGGGGTGAAAAACTGTTTTTT. The chain joins TRBV6-6 to TRBJ1-4; TRBD1 matches 11 bases. The CDR3 runs 14 residues. The ends lost 7 bases at V and 7 bases at J; junction bases unmatched: 5. Germline V gene data show CDR1 as MNHNY and CDR2 as SVGAGI (reference sequence).

The rearrangement joins TRBV27 to TRBJ1-3, with D maybe TRBD1 (6 bases). Trimming left V 3 bases short and J 9 bases short, with 12 bases between. Germline V lookup: CDR1 MNHEY, CDR2 SMNVEV (reference sequence). The CDR3 runs to 13 residues. The CDR3 DNA is TGTGCCAGCAGTTTTAGCCAGGGGAGCACCATATATTTT. The encoded protein is CASSFSQGSTIYF.

The J gene is TRBJ1-2, the V gene TRBV19, with a tentative D call TRBD1 (6 bases). With 4 bases removed from V and 6 bases from J, the gap between germline ends came to 12 bases. Germline V gene lookup returns CDR1 LNHDA and CDR2 SQIVND (reference sequence). The CDR3 is 13 amino acids. The CDR3 DNA is TGTGCCAGTAGTACGACAGGTTGGGATGGCTACACCTTC. Translation: CASSTTGWDGYTF.

In this sample, this clone turned up a few times. The chain employs TRBV11-2 and TRBJ1-4; the match to TRBD1 covers 7 bases. The V gene's germline CDR1 is SGHAT and CDR2 FQNNGV. Trimming cost V 6 bases and J 2 bases; bases outside gene matches: 15. The CDR3 covers 18 residues. The CDR3 sequence: CASRNYRGHNPTNEKLFF. The CDR3 DNA reads TGTGCCAGCAGGAACTACAGGGGCCATAATCCGACTAATGAAAAACTGTTTTTT. Supplemented by reference TRBV11-2 and TRBJ1-4, the full variable domain reads EAGVAQSPRYKIIEKRQSVAFWCNPISGHATLYWYQQILGQGPKLLIQFQNNGVVDDSQLPKDRFSAERLKGVDSTLKIQPAKLEDSAVYLCASRNYRGHNPTNEKLFFGSGTQLSVL.

The V and J genes are TRBV6-1 and TRBJ1-1, with TRBD1 identical over 9 bases. Germline trimming cut 7 bases from V and 1 base from J; bases unmatched to any gene: 4. In germline, CDR1 is MNHNS, CDR2 SASEGT. CDR3 length: 14 amino acids. As DNA, the CDR3 is TGTGCCAGCACGGGACAGGGTACGAACACTGAAGCTTTCTTT. Amino acids: CASTGQGTNTEAFF.

As for this clone: Germline is not matched at one junction end, which may reflect a read error. Different DNA sequences within this sample yield the same CDR3. The V call is TRBV7-9, the J call TRBJ1-1, with D unclear. This CDR3 comprises 13 residues. Per germline, CDR1 SEHNR and CDR2 FQNEAQ (reference sequence). For the CDR3, the DNA is TGTGCCAGCAGCTTAAAAGCTAGCACTGAGGCTTTCTTT. The encoded protein is CASSLKASTEAFF.

Worth noting for this clone: Relative to the germline gene, one junction end is altered; a read error may explain this. This chain uses TRBV7-9 with TRBJ1-6; perhaps TRBD1 as D (6 bases). CDR1 SEHNR and CDR2 FQNEAQ come from the germline V gene (reference sequence). The CDR3 covers 17 residues. The CDR3 nucleotides read TGTTCCAGCAGCCAAAAATCCGGGACACCCGATAATTCACCCCTCCACTTT. It yields the protein CSSSQKSGTPDNSPLHF.